The 5 T cell receptor beta chains below were found in one sample sequenced in a study of T-cell reconstitution after alpha-beta-depleted transplantation in children. A TCRbeta library incorporating unique molecular identifiers was prepared. TCRdb re-derived calls from the PCR reads in MiXCR, one entry per CDR3 protein. The table shows around 480,000 distinct CDR3 sequences, with 32% occurring only once. The sequenced sample was PBMCs from the stem cell graft donor, obtained from the stem cell graft. All receptors come from a human donor who donated a stem cell graft to a child with aplastic anemia.

V gene TRBV19 combines with J gene TRBJ1-1; the D gene is possibly TRBD1 (5 bases). The germline CDR1 and CDR2 sequences are LNHDA and SQIVND (reference sequence). The V end was cut by 3 bases, the J end by 3 bases, with 14 bases between. This CDR3 spans 15 amino acids. CDR3 sequence: CASSMWHRYDTEAFF. For the CDR3, the DNA is TGTGCCAGTAGTATGTGGCACAGGTACGACACTGAAGCTTTCTTT.

This clonotype has more than one count but fewer than ten. This chain joins TRBV7-9 and TRBJ1-1; D gene ambiguous. Germline V CDR1 and CDR2: SEHNR, FQNEAQ (reference sequence). This CDR3 is 13 amino acids long. V was cut by 0 bases and J by 7 bases, with 9 bases left in between. The CDR3 DNA reads as TGTGCCAGCAGCTTAGCGCCCGGCAGTGAAGCTTTCTTT. This sequence encodes CASSLAPGSEAFF.

The CDR3 spells CAWSVVLRGYNEQFF. The CDR3 coding sequence is TGTGCCTGGAGTGTAGTATTGAGGGGGTACAATGAGCAGTTCTTC. The rearrangement links TRBV30 to TRBJ2-1; D perhaps matches TRBD1 (6 bases). Germline CDR1 reads GTSNPN; CDR2 reads SVGIG (reference sequence). This CDR3 is 15 amino acids long. Trimming took 0 bases from V and 4 from J, leaving 13 bases between them. Together with reference TRBV30 and TRBJ2-1, the CDR3 gives the full variable domain: SQTIHQWPATLVQPVGSPLSLECTVEGTSNPNLYWYRQAAGRGLQLLFYSVGIGQISSEVPQNLSASRPQDRQFILSSKKLLLSDSGFYLCAWSVVLRGYNEQFFGPGTRLTVL.

The J gene is TRBJ2-5, the V gene TRBV29-1; 11 bases agree with TRBD2. With 2 bases clipped from V and 1 base from J, the junction kept 0 bases outside the gene matches. This CDR3 region has 14 residues. Germline CDR1 reads SQVTM; CDR2 reads ANQGSEA. The CDR3: CSVELAGGQETQYF. In nucleotides, the CDR3 is TGCAGCGTTGAACTAGCGGGGGGCCAAGAGACCCAGTACTTC. The full variable domain, in which reference TRBV29-1 and TRBJ2-5 provide the parts outside the CDR3, is SAVISQKPSRDICQRGTSLTIQCQVDSQVTMMFWYRQQPGQSLTLIATANQGSEATYESGFVIDKFPISRPNLTFSTLTVSNMSPEDSSIYLCSVELAGGQETQYFGPGTRLLVL.

This clonotype occurred a few times. The J gene is TRBJ1-1, the V gene TRBV15; perhaps TRBD1 as D (5 bases). The CDR3 covers 13 residues. The germline V gene has CDR1 LNHNV and CDR2 YYDKDF (reference sequence). Between the trimmed V and J ends, which lost 3 bases and 6 bases, there was a span of 11 bases. The DNA of the CDR3 is TGTGCCACCAGCAGCCGGGGGGGAGCTGAAGCTTTCTTT. Its protein is CATSSRGGAEAFF.